This T cell receptor beta chain was identified during a study of cytomegalovirus exposure and HLA in healthy donors. Primers included in the PCR were 60 Vbeta and 13 Jbeta primers. Profiling relied on immunoSEQ multiplex PCR, and the TCRdb table lists in-frame clones only, not all of them. The table has 200,000 to 300,000 clones, roughly 78% seen once. The CDR3 contains 17 residues. CDR1 KGHSH and CDR2 LQKENI come from the germline V gene. V shed 0 bases, J shed 4 bases, and the junction held 8 bases outside the gene matches. Sequenced sample: PBMCs. This sequence joins TRBV18 and TRBJ2-3, with 9 nucleotides matching TRBD2. The TCR originated in a boy younger than 18 in good health and CMV-seronegative. The CDR3 nucleotides are TGTGCCAGCTCACCACCGGCTAGCGGGAACCCCTCAGATACGCAGTATTTT. This translates into CASSPPASGNPSDTQYF.